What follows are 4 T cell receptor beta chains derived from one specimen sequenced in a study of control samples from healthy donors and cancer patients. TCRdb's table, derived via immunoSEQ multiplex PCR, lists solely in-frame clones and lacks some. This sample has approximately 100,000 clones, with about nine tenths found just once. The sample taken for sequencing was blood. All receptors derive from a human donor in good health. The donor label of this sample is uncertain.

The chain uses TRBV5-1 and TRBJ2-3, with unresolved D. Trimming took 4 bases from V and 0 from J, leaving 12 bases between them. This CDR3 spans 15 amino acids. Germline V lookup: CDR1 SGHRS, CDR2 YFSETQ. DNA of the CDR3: TGCGCCAGCAGCATGGACGGCTCTAGCACAGATACGCAGTATTTT. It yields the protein CASSMDGSSTDTQYF.

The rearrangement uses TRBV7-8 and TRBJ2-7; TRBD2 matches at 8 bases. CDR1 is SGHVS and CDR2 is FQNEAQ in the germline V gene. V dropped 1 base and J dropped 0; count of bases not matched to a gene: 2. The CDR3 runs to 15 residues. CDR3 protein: CASSLVAGSSYEQYV. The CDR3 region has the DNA TGTGCCAGCAGCTTAGTAGCGGGGTCCTCCTACGAGCAGTACGTC.

The CDR3 DNA follows: TGTGCCAGTAGTCCACCCAGCAACCTTGAAAAACTGTTTTTT. This sequence encodes CASSPPSNLEKLFF. The chain uses TRBV19 and TRBJ1-4; D unresolved. This CDR3 region has 14 residues. Germline assignment: CDR1 LNHDA and CDR2 SQIVND (reference sequence). V lost 5 bases and J 7 bases, leaving 14 bases between the germline ends. The whole variable domain, filled in from reference TRBV19 and TRBJ1-4, reads DGGITQSPKYLFRKEGQNVTLSCEQNLNHDAMYWYRQDPGQGLRLIYYSQIVNDFQKGDIAEGYSVSREKKESFPLTVTSAQKNPTAFYLCASSPPSNLEKLFFGSGTQLSVL.

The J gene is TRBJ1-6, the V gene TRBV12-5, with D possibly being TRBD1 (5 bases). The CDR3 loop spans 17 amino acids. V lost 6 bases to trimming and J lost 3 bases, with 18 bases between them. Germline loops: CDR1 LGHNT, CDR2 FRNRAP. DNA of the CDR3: TGTGCTAGTGGCCCCCTTCAGGGTAGAATCTATAATTCACCCCTCCACTTT. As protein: CASGPLQGRIYNSPLHF.